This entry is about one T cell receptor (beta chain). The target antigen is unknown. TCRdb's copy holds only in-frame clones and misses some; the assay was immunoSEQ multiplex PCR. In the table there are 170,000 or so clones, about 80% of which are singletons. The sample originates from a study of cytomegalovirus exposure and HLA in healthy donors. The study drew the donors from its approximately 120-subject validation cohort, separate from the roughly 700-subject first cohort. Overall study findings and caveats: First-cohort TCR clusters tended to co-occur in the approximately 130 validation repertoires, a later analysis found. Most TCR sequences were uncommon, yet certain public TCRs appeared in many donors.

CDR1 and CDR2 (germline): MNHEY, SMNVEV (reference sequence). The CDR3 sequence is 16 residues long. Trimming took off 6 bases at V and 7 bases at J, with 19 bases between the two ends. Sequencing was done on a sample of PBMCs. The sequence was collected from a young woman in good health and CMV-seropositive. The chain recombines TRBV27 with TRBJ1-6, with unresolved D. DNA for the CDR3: TGTGCCAGCAGCTCCTCCCCAGGTTCGGCCAATTCACCCCTCCACTTT. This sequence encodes CASSSSPGSANSPLHF.